This TCR beta chain was recorded in a study of blood T cells in healthy people across ages. PCR was performed a second time for about 6 to 12 cycles using a sample-barcoded 5' primer and a J-beta primer mix. The authors tagged each cDNA molecule using a template-switch adaptor with 12 random nucleotides. Individual samples furnished no less than 2.5 million CDR3-containing paired-end reads apiece. TCRdb ran MiXCR on the 5' RACE reads and lists one entry per CDR3 protein. The data contain about 780,000 distinct CDR3 sequences, more than 25% of them seen just once; the ten biggest clones take up about 3%. This same sample was also part of a study on T cells of mothers and their children. That publication notes: Per 15 ul, 1.5 ug of RNA was used, with all extracted RNA going into cDNA synthesis.

This TCR was recovered from a boy between 10 and 17 years old in good health. Sequencing was performed on blood.

CDR3 protein: CASSQWGDYGYTF. The CDR3 DNA follows: TGTGCCAGCAGCCAATGGGGGGACTATGGCTACACCTTC. V is TRBV3-1 and J is TRBJ1-2; D is perhaps TRBD1 (5 bases). Per the germline V gene, CDR1 is LGHDT and CDR2 is YNNKEL (reference sequence). This CDR3 has 13 amino acids. V was pared by 2 bases and J by 3 bases, with 7 bases between.